These 29 T cell receptor beta chains share one sample of origin, sequenced in a study of vaccination effects on CD4 cells after COVID-19. Which antigens these TCRs recognize remains unknown. Produced via immunoSEQ multiplex PCR; TCRdb's table is partial and in-frame only. This sample has tens of thousands of clones; 75% to 80% occur once, and the top ten carry under 7.5%. Antigen-specific CD4+ T cells expanded by the ViraFEST assay with viral peptide pools were then sequenced. Isolating CD4+ T cells followed 9 to 10 days of culture. Each participant received a vaccine that was either BNT162b2 or mRNA-1273, given as two doses. The sequences come from CD4+ T cells from PBMCs cultured with SARS-CoV-2 spike peptides, collected after COVID-19 vaccination. These TCRs come from a human donor who received a COVID-19 vaccine. Some clones in this sample may be carry-over from other donors' samples.

By its share, this clone is large. The sample holds other DNA sequences that translate to the same CDR3. V gene TRBV12-3 or TRBV12-4 combines with J gene TRBJ1-3, with D unresolved. The CDR3 covers 11 residues. The germline V and J ends were trimmed by 4 bases and 7 bases, with 5 bases remaining between them. The CDR3 nucleotides are TGTGCCAGCAGTTCCGGCAACACCATATATTTT. Residues: CASSSGNTIYF.

The V and J genes are TRBV7-3 and TRBJ2-1; D gene ambiguous. Germline values: CDR1 SGHTA, CDR2 FQGTGA. The CDR3 has 11 amino acids. V was shortened by 2 bases and J by 8 bases, with 4 bases between the two germline ends. The CDR3 loop is CASSLGDEQFF. The CDR3, as DNA: TGTGCCAGCAGCTTAGGGGATGAGCAGTTCTTC.

The gene calls are TRBV9 and TRBJ1-4; maybe TRBD1 (5 bases). CDR1 SGDLS and CDR2 YYNGEE come from the germline V gene. V lost 0 bases to trimming and J lost 4 bases, with 16 bases between them. CDR3 length equals 17 residues. The CDR3 nucleotides are TGTGCCAGCAGCGTAGAGGGGAAGGGGAAAAGTAATGAAAAACTGTTTTTT. This codes for CASSVEGKGKSNEKLFF.

The genes are TRBV19 and TRBJ2-2, with 7 positions matching TRBD2. Germline CDR1 is LNHDA and CDR2 is SQIVND (reference sequence). With V trimmed by 0 bases and J by 6 bases, 13 bases remained unmatched. The CDR3 sequence is 18 residues long. CDR3 coding DNA: TGTGCCAGTAGTATAGATCTCCGCGGGGGTGGGGTCGCCGGGGAGCTGTTTTTT. Residues: CASSIDLRGGGVAGELFF.

This rearrangement joins TRBV5-1 to TRBJ2-3; TRBD1 might be the D (6 bases). V was trimmed by 0 bases and J by 6 bases, leaving 11 bases between them. CDR1 SGHRS and CDR2 YFSETQ come from the germline V gene. This CDR3 contains 14 residues. CDR3 residues: CASSLAGAEDTQYF. DNA for the CDR3: TGCGCCAGCAGCTTGGCAGGGGCCGAGGATACGCAGTATTTT.

The chain carries TRBV27 and TRBJ2-1, with D perhaps matching TRBD1 (5 bases). The CDR3 loop spans 16 amino acids. Trimming removed 6 bases from V and 0 bases from J, with 15 bases in between. Germline V gene sequence: CDR1 MNHEY, CDR2 SMNVEV (reference sequence). The CDR3 is CASSSDSSSSYNEQFF. The CDR3 DNA is TGTGCCAGCAGCTCCGACAGCTCGAGCTCCTACAATGAGCAGTTCTTC.

J is TRBJ1-5 and V is TRBV29-1; 7 bases fit TRBD1. Germline lookup yields CDR1 SQVTM and CDR2 ANQGSEA. The CDR3 spans 16 residues. Unmatched junction bases numbered 13, after V lost 8 bases and J lost 0 bases. CDR3 region: CSNRDRAPLSNQPQHF. CDR3 bases: TGCAGCAACCGGGACAGAGCGCCTCTTAGCAATCAGCCCCAGCATTTT. Full variable domain (missing parts from reference TRBV29-1 and TRBJ1-5): SAVISQKPSRDICQRGTSLTIQCQVDSQVTMMFWYRQQPGQSLTLIATANQGSEATYESGFVIDKFPISRPNLTFSTLTVSNMSPEDSSIYLCSNRDRAPLSNQPQHFGDGTRLSIL.

The CDR3 bases are TGTGCCAGCTCACCAAGCAGGCATGGGAACACCGGGGAGCTGTTTTTT. Translation: CASSPSRHGNTGELFF. The rearrangement uses TRBV18 and TRBJ2-2; D remains unclear. Trimming took 2 bases from V and 1 from J, leaving 11 bases between them. Germline CDR1 KGHSH, CDR2 LQKENI. This CDR3 spans 16 amino acids.

By share, this clone ranks as medium-sized. V gene TRBV29-1 combines with J gene TRBJ2-3; 9 bases are shared with TRBD1. CDR1 and CDR2 from the germline V gene are SQVTM and ANQGSEA. The V segment lost 4 bases and the J segment 6 bases; nucleotides outside the gene matches: 11. CDR3 length: 15 amino acids. As DNA, the CDR3 is TGCAGCGTTGTAAATCGGGACAGGGTCAGGGATACGCAGTATTTT. Its protein is CSVVNRDRVRDTQYF.

In its sample, this clone ranks as medium-sized. The chain is built from TRBV19 and TRBJ1-5; 8 nucleotides align to TRBD1. The germline V gene has CDR1 LNHDA and CDR2 SQIVND (reference sequence). CDR3 length: 16 amino acids. The V gene end was trimmed by 6 bases and the J gene end by 3 bases; junction bases not matched to a gene: 10. This chain's CDR3 is CASSQPTGVLNQPQHF. CDR3 bases: TGTGCCAGTAGCCAACCGACAGGGGTCCTCAATCAGCCCCAGCATTTT.

V gene TRBV5-1 combines with J gene TRBJ2-5; the D is unclear. V lost 0 bases to trimming and J lost 1 base, with 16 bases between them. CDR1 and CDR2 (germline): SGHRS, YFSETQ. This CDR3 spans 17 amino acids. Here the CDR3 DNA reads TGCGCCAGCAGCTTGGCCTGGCGGTTACAGTCCCAAGAGACCCAGTACTTC. This encodes CASSLAWRLQSQETQYF. Complete variable domain (other parts from reference TRBV5-1 and TRBJ2-5): KAGVTQTPRYLIKTRGQQVTLSCSPISGHRSVSWYQQTPGQGLQFLFEYFSETQRNKGNFPGRFSGRQFSNSRSEMNVSTLELGDSALYLCASSLAWRLQSQETQYFGPGTRLLVL.

In its sample, this clone was seen a few times. The chain is built from TRBV5-1 and TRBJ1-1; D is perhaps TRBD1 (6 bases). In germline, CDR1 is SGHRS, CDR2 YFSETQ. The CDR3 spans 14 residues. With 4 bases removed from V and 3 bases from J, the gap between germline ends came to 13 bases. CDR3 nucleotides: TGCGCCAGCAGCCCTACAGGGATCGACACTGAAGCTTTCTTT. Translated: CASSPTGIDTEAFF.

This chain connects TRBV5-1 to TRBJ2-2; 13 bases match TRBD2. The CDR3 runs 15 residues. J was trimmed by 5 bases and V by 3 bases; bases with no gene match: 1. Looked up from germline, CDR1 is SGHRS and CDR2 is YFSETQ. The CDR3 nucleotides are TGCGCCAGCAGCTCGGGACTAGCGGGGACCGGGGAGCTGTTTTTT. Protein: CASSSGLAGTGELFF.

The chain has TRBV20-1 and TRBJ2-5; weak D call: TRBD1 (5 bases). Trimming shortened V by 3 bases and J by 3 bases, and 14 bases separated the two germline ends. The CDR3 covers 14 residues. Germline V CDR1 and CDR2: DFQATT, SNEGSKA (reference sequence). Here the CDR3 DNA reads TGCAGTGCTAGTGGCGACAGATCCGAAGAGACCCAGTACTTC. Its protein product is CSASGDRSEETQYF.

The chain is built from TRBV7-8 and TRBJ1-5, with D maybe TRBD1 (5 bases). Deletions cut 6 bases from V and 6 bases from J, with 9 bases between. CDR3 size: 12 residues. Per germline, CDR1 SGHVS and CDR2 FQNEAQ. CDR3 in DNA: TGTGCCAGCAGTCCCCAGGGTCAGCCCCAGCATTTT. It codes for CASSPQGQPQHF.

CDR3: CASSEAGYDGELFF. CDR3 DNA sequence: TGTGCCAGCAGTGAAGCTGGGTATGACGGGGAGCTGTTTTTT. The chain carries TRBV6-1 and TRBJ2-2; D remains ambiguous. Trimming pared 0 bases from V and 7 bases from J, leaving 9 bases between. The CDR3 covers 14 residues. Germline loops: CDR1 MNHNS, CDR2 SASEGT.

The chain employs TRBV6-1 and TRBJ1-2; no reliable D call. The germline CDR1 and CDR2 sequences are MNHNS and SASEGT. The CDR3 length is 16 residues. Trimming left V 0 bases short and J 4 bases short, with 15 bases between. Written as DNA, the CDR3 is TGTGCCAGCAGTGAAGCTCTTTCTCTCGCGGCCTATGGCTACACCTTC. Its protein is CASSEALSLAAYGYTF.

The V gene is TRBV18, the J gene TRBJ1-1; the D is unclear. Germline V gene sequence: CDR1 KGHSH, CDR2 LQKENI. Trimming cost V 4 bases and J 1 base, with 10 bases left between them. This CDR3 region has 14 residues. In DNA, the CDR3 is TGTGCCAGCTCACTAGGAGTGCAGAACACTGAAGCTTTCTTT. Amino acid sequence: CASSLGVQNTEAFF.

This clone has a single count. The chain couples TRBV29-1 to TRBJ1-1; no clear D gene. Between the trimmed V and J ends, which lost 1 base and 7 bases, there was a span of 7 bases. The germline V gene has CDR1 SQVTM and CDR2 ANQGSEA. The CDR3 loop spans 11 amino acids. The chain's CDR3 is CSVEVLIEAFF. CDR3 nucleotide sequence: TGCAGCGTTGAAGTGTTGATTGAAGCTTTCTTT.

V gene TRBV6-5 combines with J gene TRBJ2-1; a possible D gene is TRBD2 (5 bases). CDR3 size: 14 residues. The ends were cut back, 7 bases at V and 4 bases at J, with 14 bases in the middle. CDR1 MNHEY and CDR2 SVGAGI come from the germline V gene. The CDR3 nucleotides read TGTGCCAGCAAGCGGTCATTATGGTACAATGAGCAGTTCTTC. This gives the protein CASKRSLWYNEQFF.

The table lists this clone with a few counts. The chain recombines TRBV7-9 with TRBJ2-1; D possibly corresponds to TRBD2 (6 bases). The CDR3 extends over 14 amino acids. The germline V gene has CDR1 SEHNR and CDR2 FQNEAQ (reference sequence). Trimming took 5 bases from V and 1 from J, leaving 9 bases between them. In DNA, the CDR3 is TGTGCCAGCAGCCCCGGGACTTCCTACAATGAGCAGTTCTTC. It encodes CASSPGTSYNEQFF. Together with reference TRBV7-9 and TRBJ2-1, the CDR3 gives the full variable domain: DTGVSQNPRHKITKRGQNVTFRCDPISEHNRLYWYRQTLGQGPEFLTYFQNEAQLEKSRLLSDRFSAERPKGSFSTLEIQRTEQGDSAMYLCASSPGTSYNEQFFGPGTRLTVL.

This clone was seen a few times. This rearrangement joins TRBV29-1 to TRBJ1-3; possible D gene TRBD1, 6 bases. There are 12 residues in the CDR3. V shed 4 bases and J shed 2 bases, with 6 bases lying between them. The germline V gene encodes CDR1 SQVTM and CDR2 ANQGSEA. The CDR3 sequence is CSVGTAGNTIYF. The CDR3 DNA reads as TGCAGCGTTGGGACAGCTGGAAACACCATATATTTT.

This rearrangement joins TRBV7-2 to TRBJ1-1; D gene ambiguous. V lost 1 base, J lost 5 bases, and 5 bases lay in between. The CDR3 has 12 residues. Germline CDR1 reads SGHTA; CDR2 reads FQGNSA. CDR3 bases: TGTGCCAGCAGCTTAGTTAATACTGAAGCTTTCTTT. This encodes CASSLVNTEAFF.

The chain's CDR3 is CASSLELQVRGAQYF. CDR3 nucleotide sequence: TGCGCCAGCAGCTTGGAGCTTCAGGTCCGGGGGGCCCAGTACTTC. The chain couples TRBV5-1 to TRBJ2-5; 7 positions agree with TRBD2. CDR3 length equals 15 residues. The V gene's germline CDR1 is SGHRS and CDR2 YFSETQ. J lost 9 bases, V lost 0 bases, and 11 bases had no gene match.

The chain links TRBV27 to TRBJ1-5; D call uncertain. V lost 8 bases and J lost 2, with 13 bases in between. This CDR3 region has 14 residues. Germline CDR1 MNHEY, CDR2 SMNVEV (reference sequence). CDR3 coding DNA: TGTGCCAGCCGCATAAGACAAGGCAATCAGCCCCAGCATTTT. Residues: CASRIRQGNQPQHF.

The chain has TRBV19 and TRBJ2-6; tentatively, D is TRBD1 (6 bases). The V end lost 6 bases, the J end lost 1 base, and 13 bases lay between the germline ends. Germline CDR1 reads LNHDA; CDR2 reads SQIVND (reference sequence). This CDR3 contains 16 residues. CDR3 amino acids: CASRGAGVSGANVLTF. Written as DNA, the CDR3 is TGTGCCAGTAGGGGGGCAGGGGTATCTGGGGCCAACGTCCTGACTTTC.

This clone was picked up one time. This chain uses TRBV2 with TRBJ2-3; D could derive from TRBD1 or TRBD2 (7 bases each). The CDR3 is 16 amino acids. Germline lookup yields CDR1 SNHLY and CDR2 FYNNEI. Trimming cost V 7 bases and J 2 bases, with 19 bases left between them. The CDR3 protein is CASTPIRGGFTDTQYF. In DNA form, the CDR3 reads TGTGCCAGCACCCCCATCAGGGGGGGATTCACAGATACGCAGTATTTT.

The CDR3 sequence: CASSIQRNTEAFF. CDR3 nucleotides: TGTGCCAGTAGTATCCAAAGGAACACTGAAGCTTTCTTT. The chain combines TRBV19 with TRBJ1-1; D remains ambiguous. Trimming left V 3 bases short and J 1 base short, with 6 bases between. The CDR3 consists of 13 residues. The germline CDR1 and CDR2 sequences are LNHDA and SQIVND (reference sequence).

This clone was counted between two and nine times. The V and J genes are TRBV4-1 and TRBJ2-3; 9 bases align to TRBD2. Trimming at V came to 3 bases and at J to 3 bases, leaving 7 bases not matched to a gene. The germline CDR1 and CDR2 sequences are MGHRA and YSYEKL. The CDR3 length is 16 residues. The CDR3 region has the DNA TGCGCCAGCAGCCAGTCCGGCGGGGGGGTTACAGATACGCAGTATTTT. Protein: CASSQSGGGVTDTQYF.